This entry features one T cell receptor (beta chain) sequence. These data are taken from a study of control samples from healthy donors and cancer patients. Trimming shortened V by 2 bases and J by 0 bases, and 8 bases separated the two germline ends. CDR1 and CDR2 (germline): SGHRS, YFSETQ. The CDR3 totals 14 residues. Profiled with immunoSEQ multiplex PCR; TCRdb holds only in-frame clones, not every one. The table includes 110,000 to 150,000 clones, more than 80% detected once. The sequence came from a man between 18 and 29 years old in good health. Sequenced: blood. The genes are TRBV5-1 and TRBJ2-5; D is undetermined. The CDR3 reads CASSFSQYQETQYF. CDR3 in DNA: TGCGCCAGCAGCTTTTCTCAGTACCAAGAGACCCAGTACTTC.